This is a list of T cell receptor beta chains from one sample in a study of shared clonotypes between healthy human individuals. Clones were sequenced by immunoSEQ multiplex PCR, and TCRdb holds only the in-frame ones, with some missing. The table records about 79,000 clones, roughly two thirds of them present only once. Sequences were obtained from memory CD8+ T cells sorted from blood. All receptors come from a man between 25 and 39 years old in good health. The CDR3 runs from the conserved cysteine through the conserved F or W. Fields, in order: CDR3 protein, CDR3 DNA, D gene, J gene, V gene, clone size. The D gene is left open where the match is weak. Clone size is stated in some rows and not others, as once, few, many or a class when expanded.

CDR3: CASSWDSGRADTQYF
DNA: TGTGCCAGCAGTTGGGATAGCGGGAGGGCAGATACGCAGTATTTT
D: TRBD2
J: TRBJ2-3
V: TRBV28
size: -

CDR3: CASSENNEQFF
DNA: TGTGCCAGCAGCGAGAACAATGAGCAGTTCTTC
D: -
J: TRBJ2-1
V: TRBV9
size: -

CDR3: CASSFELSTYNEQFF
DNA: TGTGCCAGCAGCTTTGAGTTATCGACCTACAATGAGCAGTTCTTC
D: -
J: TRBJ2-1
V: TRBV5-4
size: once

CDR3: CSGIAYNEQFF
DNA: TGCAGTGGCATCGCCTACAATGAGCAGTTCTTC
D: -
J: TRBJ2-1
V: TRBV20-1
size: -

CDR3: CASSSGPNNEQFF
DNA: TGTGCCAGCAGTTCCGGGCCTAACAATGAGCAGTTCTTC
D: -
J: TRBJ2-1
V: TRBV28
size: few

CDR3: CASSSTSGSYNEQFF
DNA: TGTGCCAGCAGTTCGACTAGCGGAAGCTACAATGAGCAGTTCTTC
D: TRBD2
J: TRBJ2-1
V: TRBV27
size: -

CDR3: CSVERGGLNTEAFF
DNA: TGCAGCGTTGAAAGAGGGGGCCTTAACACTGAAGCTTTCTTT
D: TRBD1
J: TRBJ1-1
V: TRBV29-1
size: -

CDR3: CASSVEEMNTEAFF
DNA: TGTGCCAGCAGTGTAGAGGAGATGAACACTGAAGCTTTCTTT
D: -
J: TRBJ1-1
V: TRBV2
size: -

CDR3: CSASPLNEQYF
DNA: TGCAGTGCTAGCCCGTTGAACGAGCAGTACTTC
D: -
J: TRBJ2-7
V: TRBV20-1
size: -

CDR3: CASRDPTSGPYNEQFF
DNA: TGTGCCAGCAGGGATCCGACTAGCGGGCCCTACAATGAGCAGTTCTTC
D: TRBD2
J: TRBJ2-1
V: TRBV7-9
size: -

CDR3: CASSLKAPGTGGETQYF
DNA: TGCGCCAGCAGTCTTAAGGCACCCGGGACAGGGGGCGAGACCCAGTACTTC
D: TRBD1
J: TRBJ2-5
V: TRBV4-3
size: few

CDR3: CASSDYNTGELFF
DNA: TGTGCCAGCAGTGACTACAACACCGGGGAGCTGTTTTTT
D: -
J: TRBJ2-2
V: TRBV28
size: -

CDR3: CASIRLAGESGEQYF
DNA: TGTGCCAGCATTCGATTAGCGGGAGAATCGGGCGAGCAGTACTTC
D: TRBD2
J: TRBJ2-7
V: TRBV5-5
size: few

CDR3: CASSDRWSTDTQYF
DNA: TGTGCCAGCAGTGACAGGTGGAGCACAGATACGCAGTATTTT
D: -
J: TRBJ2-3
V: TRBV11-3
size: once

CDR3: CASSGGGREETQYF
DNA: TGTGCCAGCAGTGGGGGGGGGCGCGAAGAGACCCAGTACTTC
D: -
J: TRBJ2-5
V: TRBV25-1
size: -

CDR3: CATSGFSGRVGRYEQYF
DNA: TGTGCCACCAGCGGGTTTAGCGGGAGGGTAGGTCGCTACGAGCAGTACTTC
D: TRBD2
J: TRBJ2-7
V: TRBV15
size: once

CDR3: CASSQGVTTVYYEQYF
DNA: TGCGCCAGCAGCCAAGGAGTCACTACCGTCTACTACGAGCAGTACTTC
D: -
J: TRBJ2-7
V: TRBV4-1
size: -

CDR3: CASSTAGGSYEQYF
DNA: TGTGCCAGTAGTACCGCCGGAGGATCCTACGAGCAGTACTTC
D: -
J: TRBJ2-7
V: TRBV19
size: once

CDR3: CASSLARVGNEQFF
DNA: TGTGCCAGCAGCTTAGCGCGTGTGGGAAATGAGCAGTTCTTC
D: -
J: TRBJ2-1
V: TRBV7-8
size: -

CDR3: CASSHGGIYGYTF
DNA: TGTGCCAGCAGCCACGGGGGGATCTATGGCTACACCTTC
D: -
J: TRBJ1-2
V: TRBV14
size: -

CDR3: CASSGTGLGAYEQYF
DNA: TGTGCCAGCAGTGGGACCGGACTAGGGGCCTACGAGCAGTACTTC
D: TRBD2
J: TRBJ2-7
V: TRBV6-5
size: few

CDR3: CSVDGGKVDTQYF
DNA: TGCAGCGTTGATGGCGGGAAGGTAGATACGCAGTATTTT
D: -
J: TRBJ2-3
V: TRBV29-1
size: few

CDR3: CSVDTSYEQYF
DNA: TGCAGCGTTGATACCTCCTACGAGCAGTACTTC
D: -
J: TRBJ2-7
V: TRBV29-1
size: -

CDR3: CASSGQGASNQPQHF
DNA: TGTGCCAGCAGCGGACAGGGGGCGAGCAATCAGCCCCAGCATTTT
D: TRBD1
J: TRBJ1-5
V: TRBV6-1
size: -

CDR3: CASSPLPGSMNTEAFF
DNA: TGTGCCAGCTCACCCCTACCAGGCAGCATGAACACTGAAGCTTTCTTT
D: -
J: TRBJ1-1
V: TRBV18
size: -